The TCR beta chain under discussion was sequenced for a study of cytomegalovirus exposure and HLA in healthy donors. Across the whole study: In terms of ancestry, the Caucasian-associated cluster contained roughly 80% of the approximately 400 genotyped donors.

Details on this clone: The target antigen is unknown.

General observations from the study: Only CMV serostatus was available as immune exposure information.

PCR primers comprised 60 Vbeta and 13 Jbeta primers. The protocol was immunoSEQ multiplex PCR, while the TCRdb copy is restricted to in-frame clones and leaves out a portion. The repertoire holds more than 150,000 clones, with about 80% as singletons. Sequencing was done on a sample of PBMCs. This sequence originates from a man aged 35 to 55 in good health and CMV-seronegative.

CDR3 amino acids: CASSARHGGYGYTF. The DNA for the CDR3 is TGTGCCAGCAGTGCCCGACACGGAGGCTATGGCTACACCTTC. The chain links TRBV28 to TRBJ1-2; D ambiguous. This CDR3 region has 14 residues. Trimming removed 5 bases from V and 4 bases from J, with 14 bases in between. Germline CDR1 MDHEN, CDR2 SYDVKM.